This T cell receptor beta chain was retrieved from a study of blood T cells in healthy people across ages. Broader study findings: Relative to aged donors, long-lived donors carried more naive CD4+ cells and displayed higher diversity. The study found TCR beta diversity correlated strongly with naive T cell percentage.

CDR1 and CDR2 from the germline V gene are MNHEY and SVGEGT. This CDR3 comprises 15 residues. Trimming removed 7 bases at V and 0 bases at J, with 14 bases between. A second PCR, run for roughly 7 to 12 cycles, used a sample-barcoded 5' primer plus a J-beta primer mix. Each cDNA molecule was tagged by a template-switch adaptor with 12 random nucleotides. TCRdb analysed the 5' RACE reads with MiXCR anew, one entry per CDR3 protein. This table has 800,000 to 900,000 distinct CDR3 sequences, around 62% appearing once. Total RNA, at least 5.5 micrograms per sample, was extracted from PBMCs. A word on this clonotype: No antigen is known for it.

The V gene is TRBV6-2 or TRBV6-3, the J gene TRBJ2-3, with D perhaps being TRBD1 or TRBD2 (6 bases each). What was sequenced was blood. This clonotype was obtained from a man aged 25 to 40 in good health. Here the CDR3 DNA reads TGTGCCAGCAATAGAGGGGGGCTTAGCACAGATACGCAGTATTTT. Translating gives CASNRGGLSTDTQYF.